These 30 T cell receptor beta chains came from one sample sequenced in a study of blood T cell repertoires in COVID-19. Sequenced by immunoSEQ multiplex PCR; TCRdb stores in-frame clones only, minus some. The sample has about 190,000 clones; roughly four fifths are singletons. The material sequenced was peripheral blood. These receptors came from a woman between 40 and 50 years old with acute or convalescent COVID-19.

The rearrangement uses TRBV2 and TRBJ2-2; D perhaps matches TRBD1 (6 bases). The germline V gene has CDR1 SNHLY and CDR2 FYNNEI. Deletions cut 6 bases from V and 7 bases from J, with 12 bases between. The CDR3 spans 13 residues. CDR3 in amino acids: CASRARGVGELFF. In DNA form, the CDR3 reads TGTGCCAGCAGGGCCAGGGGAGTCGGGGAGCTGTTTTTT.

This clone came up a few times. J is TRBJ2-3 and V is TRBV4-1; D uncertain. The ends were cut back, 4 bases at V and 2 bases at J, with 10 bases in the middle. Germline lookup yields CDR1 MGHRA and CDR2 YSYEKL. This CDR3 comprises 14 residues. CDR3 in amino acids: CASSRLEVTDTQYF. In nucleotides, the CDR3 is TGCGCCAGCAGCCGCCTTGAGGTCACAGATACGCAGTATTTT.

This clone was counted a few times. The CDR3, as DNA: TGTGCCAGTAGAACCGCGGAGGGGAATGAAAAACTGTTTTTT. This sequence encodes CASRTAEGNEKLFF. The V call is TRBV19, the J call TRBJ1-4; D is possibly TRBD1 (5 bases). The CDR3 has 14 residues. From germline, CDR1 is LNHDA and CDR2 SQIVND (reference sequence). The V gene lost 6 bases and the J gene lost 5 bases, with 13 bases spanning the gap.

This clone was observed once. V usage is TRBV12-3 or TRBV12-4 and J usage is TRBJ1-5, with D hard to call. This CDR3 is 13 amino acids long. Trimming took off 6 bases at V and 6 bases at J, with 12 bases between the two ends. This chain's CDR3 is CASSPRFTQPQHF. The CDR3 DNA reads as TGTGCCAGCAGCCCTCGGTTTACTCAGCCCCAGCATTTT.

Concerning this clone itself: The junction departs from germline at one end; a sequencing error may be responsible. This sequence joins TRBV6-1 and TRBJ1-6; D is undetermined. This CDR3 comprises 13 residues. In germline, CDR1 is MNHNS, CDR2 SASEGT. The CDR3 region has the DNA TGTGCCAGCTGTGAGGTAGCGGGCTCACCCCTCCACTTT. Amino acid sequence: CASCEVAGSPLHF.

The V gene is TRBV4-2, the J gene TRBJ2-1; D ambiguous. The germline CDR1 and CDR2 sequences are LGHNA and YNFKEQ. CDR3 size: 15 residues. The V and J ends lost 3 bases and 0 bases respectively, with 9 bases between them. CDR3 protein: CASSHGSSSYNEQFF. The CDR3 DNA follows: TGTGCCAGCAGCCACGGTAGTAGCTCCTACAATGAGCAGTTCTTC.

The chain is built from TRBV3-1 (or the pseudogene TRBV3-2) and TRBJ1-5; TRBD1 might be the D (6 bases). Trimming pared 1 base from V and 6 bases from J, leaving 13 bases between. Germline CDR1 and CDR2: LGHDT and YNNKEL (reference sequence). This CDR3 has 15 amino acids. In DNA form, the CDR3 reads TGTGCCAGCAGCCAAGGGCCAGGGGCTGGTCAGCCCCAGCATTTT. Its protein is CASSQGPGAGQPQHF.

This rearrangement joins TRBV5-1 to TRBJ2-5; 7 bases line up with TRBD1. The V and J ends lost 4 bases and 5 bases, in that order; junction bases with no gene match: 5. CDR1 is SGHRS and CDR2 is YFSETQ in the germline V gene. This CDR3 spans 13 amino acids. This chain's CDR3 is CASSQQGLETQYF. For the CDR3, the DNA is TGCGCCAGCAGCCAACAGGGGTTGGAGACCCAGTACTTC.

The V and J genes are TRBV7-9 and TRBJ1-1; no clear D gene. V dropped 5 bases and J dropped 0 bases, with 10 bases sitting between them. The CDR3 covers 14 residues. Germline CDR1 is SEHNR and CDR2 is FQNEAQ (reference sequence). CDR3 loop: CASSAQVLNTEAFF. The CDR3 DNA sequence: TGTGCCAGCAGCGCACAAGTTTTGAACACTGAAGCTTTCTTT.

This clone was detected a few times. CDR3 loop: CASSFFTGNNQPQHF. Written as DNA, the CDR3 is TGTGCCAGCAGCTTTTTTACAGGGAACAATCAGCCCCAGCATTTT. This chain connects TRBV5-6 to TRBJ1-5; D might be TRBD1 (6 bases). Germline V CDR1 and CDR2: SGHDT, YYEEEE. V shed 2 bases and J shed 3 bases, with 12 bases lying between them. The CDR3 is made up of 15 amino acids.

V and J are TRBV29-1 and TRBJ2-7; 9 positions agree with TRBD1. The CDR3 totals 13 residues. Germline lookup yields CDR1 SQVTM and CDR2 ANQGSEA. The V segment lost 6 bases and the J segment 3 bases; nucleotides outside the gene matches: 6. The DNA of the CDR3 is TGCAGCGTCGGAGACAGGGGGAGCTACGAGCAGTACTTC. Protein sequence: CSVGDRGSYEQYF.

This clone appeared a few times. The chain employs TRBV16 and TRBJ1-5; D call uncertain. CDR1 KGHSY and CDR2 FQNENV come from the germline V gene. V lost 0 bases and J 4 bases, leaving 16 bases between the germline ends. This CDR3 spans 17 amino acids. CDR3 coding DNA: TGTGCCAGCAGCCAATCGCGGGCCGGGGTGGGAAATCAGCCCCAGCATTTT. Translated: CASSQSRAGVGNQPQHF.

The chain links TRBV19 to TRBJ1-5; possibly TRBD1 for D (5 bases). Trimming removed 4 bases at V and 0 bases at J, with 19 bases between. The V gene's germline CDR1 is LNHDA and CDR2 SQIVND (reference sequence). This CDR3 region has 18 residues. CDR3 DNA: TGTGCCAGTAGTAGGGGCCGCGAGGGGAGGTATAGCAATCAGCCCCAGCATTTT. Residues: CASSRGREGRYSNQPQHF.

The chain employs TRBV10-3 and TRBJ1-2; TRBD1 matches 9 bases. The CDR3 is 15 amino acids. Germline V gene sequence: CDR1 ENHRY, CDR2 SYGVKD. The V gene end was trimmed by 5 bases and the J gene end by 8 bases; junction bases not matched to a gene: 12. CDR3: CAISRRTGVLRGYTF. The CDR3 region has the DNA TGTGCCATCAGTCGTAGGACAGGGGTATTACGGGGCTACACCTTC.

This clone was observed a handful of times. DNA for the CDR3: TGTGCCAGCAGTCCAGAGACAGACCTTTCACCCCTCCACTTT. This translates into CASSPETDLSPLHF. The chain recombines TRBV28 with TRBJ1-6; the D gene is possibly TRBD1 (5 bases). This CDR3 spans 14 amino acids. Trimming cost V 5 bases and J 9 bases, with 14 bases left between them. CDR1 and CDR2 (germline): MDHEN, SYDVKM.

Only one count was recorded for this clone. The J gene is TRBJ1-5, the V gene TRBV4-1, with 9 bases identical to TRBD1. From germline, CDR1 is MGHRA and CDR2 YSYEKL. The J segment lost 8 bases and the V segment lost 1 base, leaving 6 bases of the junction unmatched. The CDR3 consists of 15 residues. The CDR3 DNA follows: TGCGCCAGCAGCCAAGGGGGACAGGGTTTTGAGCCCCAGCATTTT. It is translated as CASSQGGQGFEPQHF.

The chain links TRBV20-1 to TRBJ2-1, with a tentative D call TRBD2 (6 bases). The CDR3 is 14 amino acids. Germline lookup yields CDR1 DFQATT and CDR2 SNEGSKA (reference sequence). The ends were cut back, 3 bases at V and 16 bases at J, with 25 bases in the middle. The CDR3: CSASPPRVGGDHFF. The CDR3 DNA reads as TGCAGTGCTAGTCCCCCCCGAGTTGGCGGGGACCACTTCTTC.

The CDR3 spells CASSYSFRGSYEQYF. DNA of the CDR3: TGTGCCAGCAGTTACTCGTTCCGGGGATCCTACGAGCAGTACTTC. This chain links TRBV6-5 with TRBJ2-7; maybe TRBD2 (5 bases). Trimming shortened V by 0 bases and J by 1 base, and 10 bases separated the two germline ends. There are 15 residues in the CDR3. Germline CDR1 reads MNHEY; CDR2 reads SVGAGI.

This rearrangement joins TRBV6-6 to TRBJ2-6, with TRBD1 as a possible D gene (6 bases). Deletions cut 5 bases from V and 0 bases from J, with 14 bases between. This CDR3 spans 17 amino acids. CDR1 and CDR2 (germline): MNHNY, SVGAGI (reference sequence). CDR3 residues: CASSPYRASSGANVLTF. CDR3 nucleotides: TGTGCCAGCAGTCCCTACAGGGCTTCCTCTGGGGCCAACGTCCTGACTTTC.

This chain links TRBV2 with TRBJ1-2; TRBD1 agrees at 8 bases. Germline-derived CDR1 and CDR2 are SNHLY and FYNNEI. V was pared by 5 bases and J by 8 bases, with 7 bases of the junction left unmatched. The CDR3 is 13 residues long. As DNA, the CDR3 is TGTGCCAGCAGTACAGGGGGTTGGGAAGGCTACACCTTC. Protein product: CASSTGGWEGYTF.

The CDR3 here is CASSGTQGTYGYTF. CDR3 bases: TGTGCCAGCTCGGGAACACAGGGCACCTATGGCTACACCTTC. The chain recombines TRBV28 with TRBJ1-2; D is possibly TRBD1 (6 bases). CDR1 and CDR2 (germline): MDHEN, SYDVKM. The CDR3 length is 14 residues. Trimming cost V 8 bases and J 4 bases, with 17 bases left between them.

The CDR3: CASSFSFSTDTQYF. DNA of the CDR3: TGTGCCAGCAGCTTTTCGTTTAGCACAGATACGCAGTATTTT. This chain uses TRBV7-6 with TRBJ2-3; D remains unclear. V lost 3 bases, J lost 0 bases, and 7 bases lay in between. CDR1 and CDR2 (germline): SGHVS, FNYEAQ. The CDR3 is 14 amino acids.

The chain joins TRBV2 to TRBJ2-2; D uncertain. This CDR3 spans 13 amino acids. CDR1 and CDR2 (germline): SNHLY, FYNNEI. The V gene lost 5 bases and the J gene lost 4 bases, with 8 bases spanning the gap. The CDR3 region has the DNA TGTGCCAGCAGTAAAACAATCACCGGGGAGCTGTTTTTT. Protein: CASSKTITGELFF.

This sequence joins TRBV10-1 and TRBJ2-1, with 9 positions matching TRBD2. The ends lost 8 bases at V and 7 bases at J; junction bases unmatched: 9. This CDR3 spans 14 amino acids. Germline CDR1 is WNHNN and CDR2 is SYGVQD (reference sequence). The CDR3 nucleotides read TGCGCCAGCTCGTCTAGCGGGGAATGGAATGAGCAGTTCTTC. This sequence encodes CASSSSGEWNEQFF.

The V and J genes are TRBV5-4 and TRBJ2-2; D is possibly TRBD2 (7 bases). CDR1 is SGHNT and CDR2 is YYREEE in the germline V gene (reference sequence). V lost 2 bases and J 7 bases, leaving 12 bases between the germline ends. The CDR3 is 14 residues long. CDR3 bases: TGTGCCAGCAGCTTCGGGGGGCGTAACGGGGAGCTGTTTTTT. This codes for CASSFGGRNGELFF. Based on the CDR3 plus reference TRBV5-4 and TRBJ2-2, the full variable domain is ETGVTQSPTHLIKTRGQQVTLRCSSQSGHNTVSWYQQALGQGPQFIFQYYREEENGRGNFPPRFSGLQFPNYSSELNVNALELDDSALYLCASSFGGRNGELFFGEGSRLTVL.

This rearrangement joins TRBV28 to TRBJ2-7, with D perhaps matching TRBD1 (6 bases). The CDR3 contains 12 residues. The germline V gene has CDR1 MDHEN and CDR2 SYDVKM. Trimming pared 4 bases from V and 4 bases from J, leaving 8 bases between. The CDR3 here is CASSYQGYEQYF. In DNA, the CDR3 is TGTGCCAGCAGTTATCAGGGGTACGAGCAGTACTTC.

This chain connects TRBV19 to TRBJ1-1; 10 bases match TRBD1. CDR1 and CDR2 from the germline V gene are LNHDA and SQIVND (reference sequence). The CDR3 has 14 residues. V was pared by 5 bases and J by 10 bases, with 10 bases of the junction left unmatched. The CDR3 reads CASSPNDRGRRAFF. In DNA form, the CDR3 reads TGTGCCAGTAGTCCCAACGACAGGGGGCGCCGAGCTTTCTTT.

The chain joins TRBV6-5 to TRBJ1-1; TRBD1 agrees at 9 bases. The ends lost 0 bases at V and 11 bases at J; junction bases unmatched: 13. CDR1 and CDR2 from the germline V gene are MNHEY and SVGAGI. CDR3 length equals 16 residues. The CDR3 protein is CASSYSTSGQGFGAFF. CDR3 in DNA: TGTGCCAGCAGTTACTCCACTTCGGGACAGGGATTTGGGGCTTTCTTT.

The rearrangement joins TRBV27 to TRBJ1-6; unclear D gene. The V gene's germline CDR1 is MNHEY and CDR2 SMNVEV (reference sequence). The CDR3 runs 15 residues. Trimming took off 6 bases at V and 5 bases at J, with 14 bases between the two ends. DNA of the CDR3: TGTGCCAGCAGGCCGGGGAGGGAACATAATTCACCCCTCCACTTT. This codes for CASRPGREHNSPLHF.

V gene TRBV5-1 combines with J gene TRBJ2-1, with 8 nucleotides matching TRBD2. J gave up 1 base and V 0 bases, and 6 bases lay outside the gene matches. Germline CDR1 reads SGHRS; CDR2 reads YFSETQ. The CDR3 runs 17 residues. CDR3 coding DNA: TGCGCCAGCAGCTTGGGCGGGACTAGTTTTTCCTACAATGAGCAGTTCTTC. Encoded protein: CASSLGGTSFSYNEQFF.